This entry features one TCR beta chain sequence. The data stem from a study of T cell changes during pregnancy in multiple sclerosis. The data were produced by immunoSEQ multiplex PCR, yet TCRdb's version contains in-frame clones alone and is incomplete. The sample has some 71,000 clones; roughly 91% are singletons. The sample here was peripheral blood, taken in the third trimester of pregnancy. The source of this sequence is a female donor with multiple sclerosis, enrolled in a pregnancy study.

Here the CDR3 reads CASSELRGALYAHGNTIYF. CDR3 nucleotides: TGTGCCAGCAGTGAATTACGGGGGGCGCTTTACGCTCATGGAAACACCATATATTTT. This chain links TRBV6-1 with TRBJ1-3; D perhaps matches TRBD1 (6 bases). The CDR3 is 19 residues long. V gave up 2 bases and J gave up 3 bases, with 23 bases separating them. Germline V gives CDR1 MNHNS, CDR2 SASEGT.